This TCR beta chain was profiled in a study of long-term antiretroviral therapy in people with HIV. Worth noting for this clone: Its antigen is not known.

There are 15 residues in the CDR3. Germline V gene lookup returns CDR1 SNHLY and CDR2 FYNNEI. V lost 7 bases and J 1 base, leaving 16 bases between the germline ends. With survey level as its setting, the immunoSEQ assay was v3.0. TCRdb keeps only in-frame clones here, not all; method: immunoSEQ multiplex PCR. This table holds tens of thousands of clones, around nine tenths found once. Whole-study findings and limits: Clones with expansion before ART led the repertoire at all time points. HIV repertoires showed narrower CDR3 length ranges than controls. Transplant-donor-level diversity was not reached after ART, though diversity increased.

The source of this sequence is a woman aged 50 to 60 with HIV. Sequenced material: unsorted PBMCs, taken 0.1 years before starting antiretroviral therapy. This chain connects TRBV2 to TRBJ1-1; D is unclear. CDR3 residues: CASTLWTGTNTEAFF. In DNA, the CDR3 is TGTGCCAGCACTCTCTGGACGGGAACGAACACTGAAGCTTTCTTT.